The 28 T cell receptor beta chains below all came from one sample that was sequenced in a study of shared clonotypes between healthy human individuals. This table comes from immunoSEQ multiplex PCR, and its TCRdb copy is limited to in-frame clones, with some not included. The data contain around 2,000,000 clones, about 92% of them singletons. CD45RO-negative, CCR7-positively selected cells formed the naive CD8 fraction, excluding terminally differentiated effector memory CD45RA+ cells. Sequencing used naive CD8+ T cells from PBMCs. Every receptor here comes from a man aged 18 to 30 in good health. Some clones in this sample may be carry-over from other donors' samples.

This chain connects TRBV5-1 to TRBJ1-2; 10 positions agree with TRBD1. This CDR3 comprises 16 residues. V was pared by 4 bases and J by 4 bases, with 10 bases of the junction left unmatched. CDR1 is SGHRS and CDR2 is YFSETQ in the germline V gene. The CDR3 DNA reads as TGCGCCAGCAGCAGGGGACAGGGGAATCAGGGCTATGGCTACACCTTC. Protein product: CASSRGQGNQGYGYTF.

The chain uses TRBV27 and TRBJ2-3; D unresolved. This CDR3 spans 14 amino acids. V was pared by 4 bases and J by 1 base, with 9 bases between. Germline CDR1 MNHEY, CDR2 SMNVEV (reference sequence). CDR3: CASSSPGGTDTQYF. As DNA, the CDR3 is TGTGCCAGCAGTTCCCCCGGCGGCACAGATACGCAGTATTTT.

The chain uses TRBV7-2 and TRBJ2-7; no clear D gene. Per the germline V gene, CDR1 is SGHTA and CDR2 is FQGNSA. V was shortened by 7 bases and J by 4 bases, with 17 bases between the two germline ends. The CDR3 has 14 residues. CDR3 in amino acids: CASTSGPVDYEQYF. DNA for the CDR3: TGTGCCAGCACCTCAGGTCCAGTTGATTACGAGCAGTACTTC.

The chain is built from TRBV9 and TRBJ2-2; TRBD2 agrees at 9 bases. This CDR3 has 15 amino acids. CDR1 and CDR2 from the germline V gene are SGDLS and YYNGEE. The ends lost 3 bases at V and 1 base at J; junction bases unmatched: 1. The CDR3 bases are TGTGCCAGCAGCGATAGCGGGGGGAACACCGGGGAGCTGTTTTTT. Amino acid sequence: CASSDSGGNTGELFF.

This clone was found a few times. The V and J genes are TRBV27 and TRBJ1-1; maybe TRBD1 (5 bases). Per the germline V gene, CDR1 is MNHEY and CDR2 is SMNVEV (reference sequence). V lost 4 bases, J lost 3 bases, and 9 bases lay in between. The CDR3 runs 13 residues. The CDR3 loop is CASSSGVYTEAFF. In DNA form, the CDR3 reads TGTGCCAGCAGTTCGGGGGTTTACACTGAAGCTTTCTTT.

The chain combines TRBV6-5 with TRBJ1-2; no definite D call. With 7 bases removed from V and 6 bases from J, the gap between germline ends came to 9 bases. CDR3 length: 11 amino acids. Germline-derived CDR1 and CDR2 are MNHEY and SVGAGI. CDR3 sequence: CASIGGDGYTF. In DNA, the CDR3 is TGTGCCAGCATAGGCGGCGATGGCTACACCTTC.

V gene TRBV27 combines with J gene TRBJ2-1, with TRBD2 identical over 14 bases. CDR3 size: 18 residues. Germline V gene sequence: CDR1 MNHEY, CDR2 SMNVEV (reference sequence). V trimming: 1 base; J trimming: 6 bases; junction bases outside the gene matches: 8. The CDR3 spells CASSLWGLAGVIGNEQFF. CDR3 coding DNA: TGTGCCAGCAGTTTATGGGGACTAGCGGGAGTAATCGGCAATGAGCAGTTCTTC.

The rearrangement uses TRBV13 and TRBJ2-3; D is undetermined. The V and J ends lost 3 bases and 0 bases respectively, with 1 base between them. Germline V CDR1 and CDR2: PRHDT, FYEKMQ (reference sequence). The CDR3 contains 12 residues. This CDR3 is CASSFSTDTQYF. The CDR3 DNA follows: TGTGCCAGCAGCTTTAGCACAGATACGCAGTATTTT.

The CDR3, as DNA: TGTGCCAGCAGCACCGATAAGGGGACAGGGTCGGAAGCTTTCTTT. Translated, it gives CASSTDKGTGSEAFF. The chain is built from TRBV9 and TRBJ1-1; 9 bases map to TRBD1. CDR3 length: 15 residues. Germline loops: CDR1 SGDLS, CDR2 YYNGEE. The junction had 12 bases not matched to a gene; V was cut back by 4 bases and J by 8 bases.

Comment on this clone: Other DNA sequences in the sample encode the same CDR3. The chain recombines TRBV5-6 with TRBJ2-7; no clear D. Germline lookup yields CDR1 SGHDT and CDR2 YYEEEE. The CDR3 has 12 amino acids. Trimming removed 0 bases at V and 4 bases at J, with 5 bases between. The CDR3 is CASSLVGYEQYF. The CDR3 DNA is TGTGCCAGCAGCTTGGTTGGGTACGAGCAGTACTTC.

The chain has TRBV5-4 and TRBJ2-2; D call uncertain. The CDR3 has 12 residues. V lost 3 bases and J 5 bases, leaving 5 bases between the germline ends. Germline CDR1 and CDR2: SGHNT and YYREEE (reference sequence). The CDR3 spells CASSSATGELFF. The CDR3 region has the DNA TGTGCCAGCAGCTCGGCTACCGGGGAGCTGTTTTTT.

This clone was seen more than once but under ten times. Other nucleotide sequences from this sample produce the same CDR3. The chain recombines TRBV28 with TRBJ2-7; D remains ambiguous. Germline CDR1 MDHEN, CDR2 SYDVKM. This CDR3 has 13 residues. Trimming removed 6 bases from V and 0 bases from J, with 9 bases in between. CDR3 region: CASSLSASYEQYF. For the CDR3, the DNA is TGTGCCAGCAGCCTCTCGGCCTCCTACGAGCAGTACTTC.

Remarks on this clone: Other nucleotide sequences from this sample produce the same CDR3. The chain carries TRBV7-6 and TRBJ2-7; D uncertain. CDR3 length equals 13 residues. CDR1 SGHVS and CDR2 FNYEAQ come from the germline V gene. The germline V and J ends were trimmed by 1 base and 3 bases, with 7 bases remaining between them. Here the CDR3 DNA reads TGTGCCAGCAGCTTAGGAGGCTTCTACGAGCAGTACTTC. This sequence encodes CASSLGGFYEQYF.

This chain connects TRBV10-3 to TRBJ2-7; no firm D call. The germline V gene encodes CDR1 ENHRY and CDR2 SYGVKD. The germline V and J ends were trimmed by 3 bases and 2 bases, with 23 bases remaining between them. This CDR3 is built from 18 residues. CDR3 DNA: TGTGCCATCAGTGACCCGGCGAATGGTCGCAGGCAACCCTACGAGCAGTACTTC. This codes for CAISDPANGRRQPYEQYF.

The chain has TRBV28 and TRBJ1-5; maybe TRBD1 (5 bases). The CDR3 sequence is 17 residues long. From germline, CDR1 is MDHEN and CDR2 SYDVKM. Trimming took off 1 base at V and 7 bases at J, with 20 bases between the two ends. CDR3 DNA sequence: TGTGCCAGCAGTTTATTTTATGGGGCCCCAGGGAACCAGCCCCAGCATTTT. It translates to CASSLFYGAPGNQPQHF.

The rearrangement links TRBV30 to TRBJ2-7; TRBD1 matches 9 bases. After removal of 3 bases from V and 4 bases from J, the junction contained 4 bases not matched to a gene. CDR3 size: 13 residues. The germline CDR1 and CDR2 sequences are GTSNPN and SVGIG (reference sequence). Written as DNA, the CDR3 is TGTGCCTGGAGGGACAGGGGCGGTTACGAGCAGTACTTC. Residues: CAWRDRGGYEQYF.

V is TRBV9 and J is TRBJ2-3; 12 bases agree with TRBD2. Trimming removed 0 bases from V and 2 bases from J; junction bases left unmatched: 7. The CDR3 length is 18 residues. CDR1 is SGDLS and CDR2 is YYNGEE in the germline V gene. In DNA, the CDR3 is TGTGCCAGCAGCGTAGAACTAGCGGGAGGCCCAGCCACAGATACGCAGTATTTT. This translates into CASSVELAGGPATDTQYF.

The CDR3 region is CASSPPGGGNTIYF. As DNA, the CDR3 is TGTGCCAGCAGTCCCCCAGGGGGCGGAAACACCATATATTTT. The V call is TRBV28, the J call TRBJ1-3; TRBD1 matches 8 bases. This CDR3 contains 14 residues. Germline V gene lookup returns CDR1 MDHEN and CDR2 SYDVKM. Trimming took 5 bases from V and 4 from J; bases not matched to a gene: 4.

The chain's CDR3 is CASSLLAGVDNEQFF. The CDR3 nucleotides are TGTGCCAGCAGCTTACTAGCGGGAGTCGACAATGAGCAGTTCTTC. V gene TRBV7-9 combines with J gene TRBJ2-1; 10 nucleotides align to TRBD2. V trimming: 2 bases; J trimming: 5 bases; junction bases outside the gene matches: 3. The germline V gene has CDR1 SEHNR and CDR2 FQNEAQ (reference sequence). CDR3 length: 15 amino acids. The full variable domain, its missing parts supplied by reference TRBV7-9 and TRBJ2-1, is DTGVSQNPRHKITKRGQNVTFRCDPISEHNRLYWYRQTLGQGPEFLTYFQNEAQLEKSRLLSDRFSAERPKGSFSTLEIQRTEQGDSAMYLCASSLLAGVDNEQFFGPGTRLTVL.

The CDR3 loop reads CASSVGDRISYEQYF. The CDR3 DNA sequence: TGTGCCAGCAGCGTAGGGGACAGGATATCCTACGAGCAGTACTTC. The V call is TRBV9, the J call TRBJ2-7, with TRBD1 identical over 8 bases. V gave up 0 bases and J gave up 1 base; unmatched junction bases: 3. The CDR3 has 15 amino acids. CDR1 is SGDLS and CDR2 is YYNGEE in the germline V gene.

The gene calls are TRBV18 and TRBJ2-2; D perhaps matches TRBD2 (6 bases). Germline V gene data show CDR1 as KGHSH and CDR2 as LQKENI. This CDR3 is 18 amino acids long. V shed 5 bases and J shed 5 bases, with 24 bases lying between them. CDR3 region: CASSATRDPGDPTGELFF. The CDR3 DNA reads as TGTGCCAGCTCAGCTACCCGGGACCCGGGGGATCCAACCGGGGAGCTGTTTTTT.

This sequence joins TRBV19 and TRBJ1-1, with D hard to call. Trimming removed 3 bases from V and 5 bases from J, with 16 bases in between. CDR1 is LNHDA and CDR2 is SQIVND in the germline V gene (reference sequence). This CDR3 has 15 amino acids. CDR3 coding DNA: TGTGCCAGTAGTATGGGTGCCCAAGGGTGGACTGAAGCTTTCTTT. Translation: CASSMGAQGWTEAFF.

This rearrangement joins TRBV11-3 to TRBJ2-7, with 13 bases fitting TRBD2. CDR3 size: 15 residues. Germline trimming cut 5 bases from V and 3 bases from J; bases unmatched to any gene: 4. Germline CDR1 is SGHNT and CDR2 is YENEEA. CDR3 in DNA: TGTGCCAGCAGCAATACTAGCGGGAGGGGCTACGAGCAGTACTTC. Its protein product is CASSNTSGRGYEQYF.

The chain employs TRBV7-2 and TRBJ2-2; tentative D call: TRBD2 (5 bases). CDR1 and CDR2 (germline): SGHTA, FQGNSA. The CDR3 spans 13 residues. The V end was cut by 6 bases, the J end by 6 bases, with 11 bases between. This chain's CDR3 is CASRRPGAGELFF. The CDR3 DNA is TGTGCCAGCAGGAGGCCCGGGGCCGGGGAGCTGTTTTTT.

The chain recombines TRBV7-9 with TRBJ2-1; 7 nucleotides align to TRBD1. The germline V gene has CDR1 SEHNR and CDR2 FQNEAQ (reference sequence). V lost 5 bases, J lost 4 bases, and 11 bases stayed unmatched. The CDR3 is made up of 16 amino acids. The CDR3 coding sequence is TGTGCCAGCAGCGCCTTACAGGGGTCGGATTACAATGAGCAGTTCTTC. It encodes CASSALQGSDYNEQFF.

This chain uses TRBV9 with TRBJ2-1; 8 bases are shared with TRBD2. Germline trimming cut 3 bases from V and 7 bases from J; bases unmatched to any gene: 12. This CDR3 comprises 16 residues. The germline gives CDR1 SGDLS, CDR2 YYNGEE. CDR3 bases: TGTGCCAGCAGCGGAGTCGACGGGAGGGCCGGGAATGAGCAGTTCTTC. Translated, it gives CASSGVDGRAGNEQFF.

This chain joins TRBV28 and TRBJ2-7, with 10 bases aligning to TRBD1. The germline V gene encodes CDR1 MDHEN and CDR2 SYDVKM. The junction had 6 bases not matched to a gene; V was cut back by 6 bases and J by 7 bases. The CDR3 covers 13 residues. The CDR3: CASRRQGAKEQYF. The CDR3 DNA follows: TGTGCCAGCAGGCGACAGGGGGCTAAGGAGCAGTACTTC. The variable domain in full, completed from reference TRBV28 and TRBJ2-7, reads DVKVTQSSRYLVKRTGEKVFLECVQDMDHENMFWYRQDPGLGLRLIYFSYDVKMKEKGDIPEGYSVSREKKERFSLILESASTNQTSMYLCASRRQGAKEQYFGPGTRLTVT.

The CDR3: CATPLAGELFF. CDR3 in DNA: TGTGCCACCCCGCTAGCGGGGGAGCTGTTTTTT. The gene calls are TRBV2 and TRBJ2-2; possible D gene TRBD2, 6 bases. Between the trimmed V and J ends, which lost 10 bases and 8 bases, there was a span of 11 bases. From germline, CDR1 is SNHLY and CDR2 FYNNEI. This CDR3 is built from 11 residues. Supplemented by reference TRBV2 and TRBJ2-2, the full variable domain reads EPEVTQTPSHQVTQMGQEVILRCVPISNHLYFYWYRQILGQKVEFLVSFYNNEISEKSEIFDDQFSVERPDGSNFTLKIRSTKLEDSAMYFCATPLAGELFFGEGSRLTVL.